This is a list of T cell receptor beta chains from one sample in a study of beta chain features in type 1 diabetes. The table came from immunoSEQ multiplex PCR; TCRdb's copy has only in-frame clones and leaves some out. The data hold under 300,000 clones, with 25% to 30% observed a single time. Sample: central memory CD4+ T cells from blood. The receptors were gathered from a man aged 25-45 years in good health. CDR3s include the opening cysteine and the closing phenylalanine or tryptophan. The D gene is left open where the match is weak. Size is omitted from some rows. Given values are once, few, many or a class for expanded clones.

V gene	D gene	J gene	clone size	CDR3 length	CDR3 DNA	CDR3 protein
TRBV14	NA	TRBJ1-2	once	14	TGTGCCAGCAGCCCCATCCGGCGCCAAGGTGGCTACACCTTC	CASSPIRRQGGYTF
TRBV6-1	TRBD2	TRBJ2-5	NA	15	TGTGCCAGCAGTGAAGGCGGGGGGGCTTGGGAGACCCAGTACTTC	CASSEGGGAWETQYF
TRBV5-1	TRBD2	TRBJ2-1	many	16	TGCGCCAGCAGCAGGATGACTAGCGGAGCCTACAATGAGCAGTTCTTC	CASSRMTSGAYNEQFF
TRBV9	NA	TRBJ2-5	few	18	TGTGCCAGCAGCGTAGCCCCCGCTGGGCGAGGTTTGGCAGAGACCCAGTACTTC	CASSVAPAGRGLAETQYF
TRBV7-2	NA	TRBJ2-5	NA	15	TGTGCCAGCAGCTCGCTGGACGGCCGCCAAGAGACCCAGTACTTC	CASSSLDGRQETQYF
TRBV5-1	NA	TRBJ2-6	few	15	TGCGCCAGCAGCTCTCAGAGCTCTGGGGCCAACGTCCTGACTTTC	CASSSQSSGANVLTF
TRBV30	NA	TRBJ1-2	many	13	TGTGCCTGGGGACGCGGGAATAACTATGGCTACACCTTC	CAWGRGNNYGYTF
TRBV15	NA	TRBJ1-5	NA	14	TGTGCCACCAGCCCAGGGTCGGTTGAACAGCCCCAGCATTTT	CATSPGSVEQPQHF
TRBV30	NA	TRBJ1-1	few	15	TGTGCCTGGAGCCCGAGGGGCAGGGTAAACACTGAAGCTTTCTTT	CAWSPRGRVNTEAFF
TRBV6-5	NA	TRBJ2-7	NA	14	TGTGCCAGCAGTTACGAGGCTGCCTCCTACGAGCAGTACTTC	CASSYEAASYEQYF
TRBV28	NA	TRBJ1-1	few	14	TGTGCCAGCAGTTTTGGTGAGGGCTTGCGGGAAGCTTTCTTT	CASSFGEGLREAFF
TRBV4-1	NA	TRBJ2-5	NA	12	TGCGCCAGCAGCCAAGACAGAGGGACCCAGTACTTC	CASSQDRGTQYF
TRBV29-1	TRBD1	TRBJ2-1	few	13	TGCAGCGGGGGACAGGGCGGGTACAATGAGCAGTTCTTC	CSGGQGGYNEQFF
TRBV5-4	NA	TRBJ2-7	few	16	TGTGCCAGCAGTACGGTTGTAGACTGGAACACCTACGAACAGTACTTC	CASSTVVDWNTYEQYF
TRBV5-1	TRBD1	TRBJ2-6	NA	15	TGCGCCAGCAGCTCGGGACAGTCCGGGGCCAACGTCCTGACTTTC	CASSSGQSGANVLTF
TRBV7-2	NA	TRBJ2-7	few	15	TGTGCCAGCAGCTTGCTGGGACGTAGCCCCTACGAGCAGTACTTC	CASSLLGRSPYEQYF
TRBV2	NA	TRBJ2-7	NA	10	TGTGCCAGCAGTTTTTACGAGCAGTACTTC	CASSFYEQYF
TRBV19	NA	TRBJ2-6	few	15	TGTGCCAGTAGTCACCGACAGACTGGGGCCAACGTCCTGACTTTC	CASSHRQTGANVLTF
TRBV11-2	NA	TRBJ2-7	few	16	TGTGCCAGCAGCTTAGATCGTGGATTTAGCTCCTACGAGCAGTACTTC	CASSLDRGFSSYEQYF
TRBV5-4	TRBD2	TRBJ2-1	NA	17	TGTGCCAGCAGCTTGGCGGCTAGCGGGGGGCGTACCCTAGGGCAGTTCTTC	CASSLAASGGRTLGQFF
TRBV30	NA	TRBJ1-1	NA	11	TGTGCCTGGAGGGCGGAGACTGAAGCTTTCTTT	CAWRAETEAFF
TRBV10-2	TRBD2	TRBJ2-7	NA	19	TGCGCCAGCAGTGCCGACAGGGGGCGGACTAGCGGGAACTCCTACGAGCAGTACTTC	CASSADRGRTSGNSYEQYF
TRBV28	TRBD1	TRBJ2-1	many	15	TGTGCCAGCGGCCCACTACAGGGGGCTTACAATGAGCAGTTCTTC	CASGPLQGAYNEQFF
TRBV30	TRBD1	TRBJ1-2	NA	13	TGTGCCTCCCCCGGACAGGGAAACTATGGCTACACCTTC	CASPGQGNYGYTF
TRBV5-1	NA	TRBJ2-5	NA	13	TGCGCCAGCAGCTCCGGGCCCAAGGAGACCCAGTACTTC	CASSSGPKETQYF
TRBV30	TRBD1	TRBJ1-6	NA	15	TGTGCCTGGACCACAGAGGGGACAGGGAAATCACCCCTCCACTTT	CAWTTEGTGKSPLHF
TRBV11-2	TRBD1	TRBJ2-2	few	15	TGTGCCAGCAGCCTGGGGACAGCCCTCACCGGGGAGCTGTTTTTT	CASSLGTALTGELFF
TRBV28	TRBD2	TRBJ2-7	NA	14	TGTGCCAGCAGGTCTAGCGGAGGGGCCTACGAGCAGTACTTC	CASRSSGGAYEQYF
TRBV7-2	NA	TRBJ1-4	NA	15	TGTGCCAGCAGCCCCACCACGGGGACGAATGAAAAACTGTTTTTT	CASSPTTGTNEKLFF
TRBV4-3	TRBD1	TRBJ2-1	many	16	TGCGCCAGCAGCCAAGAGAGGACAGGGGGCTTGGATGAGCAGTTCTTC	CASSQERTGGLDEQFF
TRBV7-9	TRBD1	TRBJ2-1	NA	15	TGTGCCAGCAGCTCCGGACAGGGGAGCCACAATGAGCAGTTCTTC	CASSSGQGSHNEQFF